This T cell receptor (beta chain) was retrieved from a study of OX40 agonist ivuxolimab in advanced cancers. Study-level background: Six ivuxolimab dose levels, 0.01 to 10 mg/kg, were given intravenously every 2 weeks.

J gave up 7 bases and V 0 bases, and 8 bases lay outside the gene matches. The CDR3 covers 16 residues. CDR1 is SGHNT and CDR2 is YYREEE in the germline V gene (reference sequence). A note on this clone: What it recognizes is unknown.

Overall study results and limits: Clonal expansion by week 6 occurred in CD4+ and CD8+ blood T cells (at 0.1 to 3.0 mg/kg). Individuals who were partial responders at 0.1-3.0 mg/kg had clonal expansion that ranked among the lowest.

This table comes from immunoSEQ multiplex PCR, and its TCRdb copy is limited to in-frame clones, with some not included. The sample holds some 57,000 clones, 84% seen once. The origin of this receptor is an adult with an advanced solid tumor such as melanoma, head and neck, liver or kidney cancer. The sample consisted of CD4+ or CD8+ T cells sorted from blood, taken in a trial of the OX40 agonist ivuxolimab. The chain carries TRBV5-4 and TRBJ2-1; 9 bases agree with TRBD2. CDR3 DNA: TGTGCCAGCAGCTTGGCCGGGCTAGCGGGAAATAATGAGCAGTTCTTC. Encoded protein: CASSLAGLAGNNEQFF. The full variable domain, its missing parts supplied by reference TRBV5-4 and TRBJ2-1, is ETGVTQSPTHLIKTRGQQVTLRCSSQSGHNTVSWYQQALGQGPQFIFQYYREEENGRGNFPPRFSGLQFPNYSSELNVNALELDDSALYLCASSLAGLAGNNEQFFGPGTRLTVL.